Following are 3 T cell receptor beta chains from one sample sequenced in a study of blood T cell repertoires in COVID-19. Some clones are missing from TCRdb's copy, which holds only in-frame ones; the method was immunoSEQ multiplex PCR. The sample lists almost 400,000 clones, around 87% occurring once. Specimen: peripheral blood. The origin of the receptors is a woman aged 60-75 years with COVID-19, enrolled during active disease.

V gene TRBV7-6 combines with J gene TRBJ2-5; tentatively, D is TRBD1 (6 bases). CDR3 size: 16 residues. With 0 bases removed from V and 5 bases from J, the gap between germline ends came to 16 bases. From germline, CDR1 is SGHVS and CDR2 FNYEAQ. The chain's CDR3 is CASSLATTGLGETQYF. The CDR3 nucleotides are TGTGCCAGCAGCTTAGCCACAACAGGGCTGGGGGAGACCCAGTACTTC.

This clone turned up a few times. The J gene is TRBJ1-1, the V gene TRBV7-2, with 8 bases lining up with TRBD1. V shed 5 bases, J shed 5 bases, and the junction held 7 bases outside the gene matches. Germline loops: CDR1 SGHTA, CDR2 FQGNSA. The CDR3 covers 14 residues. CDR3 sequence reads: CASSPRDRRTEAFF. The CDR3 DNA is TGTGCCAGCAGCCCCCGGGACAGGCGGACTGAAGCTTTCTTT.

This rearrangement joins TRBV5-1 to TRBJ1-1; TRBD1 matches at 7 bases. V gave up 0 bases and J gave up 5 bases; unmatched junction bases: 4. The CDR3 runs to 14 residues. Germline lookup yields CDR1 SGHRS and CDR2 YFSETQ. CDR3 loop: CASSLAQGWTEAFF. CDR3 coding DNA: TGCGCCAGCAGCTTGGCACAGGGGTGGACTGAAGCTTTCTTT.